Listed below are T cell receptor beta chains from one sample, sequenced in a study of early T cells in non-severe SARS-CoV-2 infection. In TCRdb, the 5' RACE reads were re-called with MiXCR into one record per CDR3 protein. Of some 66,000 distinct CDR3 sequences listed, 13% were seen once; the top ten hold approximately 4.7%. The sample taken for sequencing was whole blood. The receptors shown here come from an adult who was a healthcare worker with PCR-confirmed SARS-CoV-2 infection or an uninfected control (not recorded which). CDR3s include the opening cysteine and the closing phenylalanine or tryptophan. A D gene is named only where the DNA matches it firmly. A clone size is listed for some rows: how often the clone was seen (once, few, many), or a class if it is expanded.

d_call: .
j_call: TRBJ2-4
v_call: TRBV7-2
clone_size: many
cdr3_aa: CASSSRTALAKNIQYF
cdr3_nt: TGTGCCAGCAGCTCGCGGACAGCCTTAGCCAAAAACATTCAGTACTTC

d_call: .
j_call: TRBJ2-1
v_call: TRBV7-3
clone_size: many
cdr3_aa: CASSPTSSYNEQFF
cdr3_nt: TGTGCCAGCAGCCCGACAAGTAGCTACAATGAGCAGTTCTTC

d_call: .
j_call: TRBJ2-3
v_call: TRBV14
clone_size: medium-sized
cdr3_aa: CASSLHSGLTDTQYF
cdr3_nt: TGTGCCAGCAGCCTCCACTCGGGACTCACAGATACGCAGTATTTT

d_call: .
j_call: TRBJ2-7
v_call: TRBV3-1
clone_size: few
cdr3_aa: CASSQFYSHYEQYF
cdr3_nt: TGTGCCAGCAGCCAATTCTACTCCCACTACGAGCAGTACTTC

d_call: TRBD2
j_call: TRBJ2-3
v_call: TRBV29-1
clone_size: few
cdr3_aa: CSVRLAGDTQYF
cdr3_nt: TGCAGCGTTAGACTAGCGGGCGATACGCAGTATTTT

d_call: TRBD2
j_call: TRBJ2-2
v_call: TRBV7-7
clone_size: .
cdr3_aa: CASSPLGREYTGELLF
cdr3_nt: TGTGCTAGCAGCCCTCTGGGGCGGGAGTACACCGGGGAGCTGCTTTTT

d_call: TRBD1
j_call: TRBJ1-1
v_call: TRBV6-1
clone_size: .
cdr3_aa: CASTLVARGAEAFF
cdr3_nt: TGTGCCAGCACCTTAGTCGCCAGGGGGGCTGAAGCTTTCTTT

d_call: TRBD2
j_call: TRBJ2-1
v_call: TRBV4-3
clone_size: many
cdr3_aa: CASSLIGGAGGPFYEQFF
cdr3_nt: TGCGCCAGCAGCCTTATAGGTGGTGCGGGAGGGCCTTTCTATGAGCAGTTCTTC

d_call: .
j_call: TRBJ1-1
v_call: TRBV12-3/TRBV12-4
clone_size: .
cdr3_aa: CASSLFQNTEAFF
cdr3_nt: TGTGCCAGCAGTTTGTTTCAGAACACTGAAGCTTTCTTT

d_call: TRBD2
j_call: TRBJ2-3
v_call: TRBV2
clone_size: many
cdr3_aa: CASSESLGLAGGSSTDTQYF
cdr3_nt: TGTGCCAGCAGTGAATCCCTAGGACTAGCGGGGGGGTCTAGCACAGATACGCAGTATTTT

d_call: .
j_call: TRBJ2-7
v_call: TRBV6-1
clone_size: few
cdr3_aa: CASRLRDAAAREQYF
cdr3_nt: TGTGCCAGCAGGCTACGGGACGCCGCGGCCCGCGAGCAGTACTTC

d_call: TRBD2
j_call: TRBJ2-1
v_call: TRBV7-9
clone_size: .
cdr3_aa: CASSLRRTSAYNEQFF
cdr3_nt: TGTGCCAGCAGCTTAAGGCGGACTAGCGCGTACAATGAGCAGTTCTTC

d_call: TRBD2
j_call: TRBJ2-5
v_call: TRBV11-1
clone_size: .
cdr3_aa: CASSLIPGLVVETQYF
cdr3_nt: TGTGCCAGCAGCCTTATCCCGGGACTAGTTGTGGAGACCCAGTACTTC

d_call: .
j_call: TRBJ1-1
v_call: TRBV29-1
clone_size: .
cdr3_aa: CSVDGGRGKAFF
cdr3_nt: TGCAGCGTTGATGGGGGAAGGGGCAAAGCTTTCTTT

d_call: .
j_call: TRBJ1-5
v_call: TRBV19
clone_size: many
cdr3_aa: CASSIGTGRAFQPQHF
cdr3_nt: TGTGCCAGTAGTATAGGTACGGGACGGGCCTTTCAGCCCCAGCATTTT

d_call: TRBD2
j_call: TRBJ2-7
v_call: TRBV3-1
clone_size: few
cdr3_aa: CASSRNSGTSYEQYF
cdr3_nt: TGTGCCAGCAGCCGAAATAGCGGGACCTCCTACGAGCAGTACTTC

d_call: .
j_call: TRBJ2-5
v_call: TRBV6-6
clone_size: few
cdr3_aa: CASSLRGLGQKETQYF
cdr3_nt: TGTGCCAGCAGTCTACGGGGGTTGGGACAGAAAGAGACCCAGTACTTC

d_call: .
j_call: TRBJ1-2
v_call: TRBV7-2
clone_size: few
cdr3_aa: CASSSSQGKNYGYTF
cdr3_nt: TGTGCCAGCAGCTCCTCTCAGGGAAAGAACTATGGCTACACCTTC

d_call: .
j_call: TRBJ2-4
v_call: TRBV11-1
clone_size: .
cdr3_aa: CASSLGVLDIQYF
cdr3_nt: TGTGCCAGCAGCCTAGGAGTATTGGACATTCAGTACTTC

d_call: .
j_call: TRBJ2-7
v_call: TRBV5-5
clone_size: few
cdr3_aa: CASSPTRFEQYF
cdr3_nt: TGTGCCAGCAGCCCGACCCGGTTCGAGCAGTACTTC

d_call: TRBD1
j_call: TRBJ2-1
v_call: TRBV18
clone_size: .
cdr3_aa: CASSPLDRGFQYEQFF
cdr3_nt: TGTGCCAGCTCACCTCTGGACAGGGGGTTTCAATATGAGCAGTTCTTC

d_call: .
j_call: TRBJ2-2
v_call: TRBV9
clone_size: .
cdr3_aa: CASKRGGELFF
cdr3_nt: TGTGCCAGCAAACGGGGCGGGGAGCTGTTTTTT

d_call: .
j_call: TRBJ2-3
v_call: TRBV18
clone_size: few
cdr3_aa: CASSPRGDTDTQYF
cdr3_nt: TGTGCCAGCTCACCAAGGGGTGACACAGATACGCAGTATTTT

d_call: .
j_call: TRBJ1-4
v_call: TRBV2
clone_size: .
cdr3_aa: CASSELRGRSGKLFF
cdr3_nt: TGTGCCAGCAGTGAACTACGGGGGCGATCGGGAAAACTGTTTTTT

d_call: .
j_call: TRBJ1-4
v_call: TRBV28
clone_size: many
cdr3_aa: CASSFASVVNREKLFF
cdr3_nt: TGTGCCAGCAGTTTTGCCAGTGTAGTCAACAGGGAAAAACTGTTTTTT

d_call: .
j_call: TRBJ2-3
v_call: TRBV7-8
clone_size: few
cdr3_aa: CASSLAMAADTQYF
cdr3_nt: TGTGCCAGCAGCCTCGCTATGGCAGCGGATACGCAGTATTTT

d_call: TRBD2
j_call: TRBJ2-1
v_call: TRBV6-5
clone_size: .
cdr3_aa: CASSTYSGSSYNEQFF
cdr3_nt: TGTGCCAGCAGCACCTATAGCGGGAGCTCCTACAATGAGCAGTTCTTC

d_call: .
j_call: TRBJ2-3
v_call: TRBV20-1
clone_size: many
cdr3_aa: CSARVGTTDTQYF
cdr3_nt: TGCAGTGCTAGAGTCGGGACTACAGATACGCAGTATTTT

d_call: .
j_call: TRBJ2-2
v_call: TRBV3-1
clone_size: many
cdr3_aa: CASSQGIGGLNTGELFF
cdr3_nt: TGTGCCAGCAGCCAAGGAATCGGGGGCCTCAACACCGGGGAGCTGTTTTTT

d_call: .
j_call: TRBJ2-3
v_call: TRBV5-1
clone_size: .
cdr3_aa: CASSLVQLTDTQYF
cdr3_nt: TGCGCCAGCAGCTTGGTACAGCTCACAGATACGCAGTATTTT

d_call: .
j_call: TRBJ2-6
v_call: TRBV5-1
clone_size: few
cdr3_aa: CASSPIDSSGANVLTF
cdr3_nt: TGCGCCAGCAGCCCCATCGACAGCTCTGGGGCCAACGTCCTGACTTTC

d_call: TRBD2
j_call: TRBJ2-1
v_call: TRBV6-4
clone_size: many
cdr3_aa: CASSEWTSGSNEQFF
cdr3_nt: TGTGCCAGCAGTGAATGGACTAGCGGGAGCAATGAGCAGTTCTTC

d_call: .
j_call: TRBJ1-3
v_call: TRBV11-3
clone_size: .
cdr3_aa: CASSTHFRDTIYF
cdr3_nt: TGTGCCAGCAGCACCCACTTTCGGGACACCATATATTTT

d_call: .
j_call: TRBJ1-2
v_call: TRBV5-5
clone_size: .
cdr3_aa: CASSFDDRYGYTF
cdr3_nt: TGTGCCAGCAGCTTCGATGACAGATATGGCTACACCTTC

d_call: .
j_call: TRBJ1-4
v_call: TRBV2
clone_size: .
cdr3_aa: CASTDERRTNEKLFF
cdr3_nt: TGTGCCAGCACCGACGAGAGGCGGACTAATGAAAAACTGTTTTTT

d_call: .
j_call: TRBJ2-3
v_call: TRBV4-2
clone_size: many
cdr3_aa: CASSQRLSTDTQYF
cdr3_nt: TGTGCCAGCAGCCAAAGATTAAGCACAGATACGCAGTATTTT

d_call: TRBD2
j_call: TRBJ2-1
v_call: TRBV5-1
clone_size: many
cdr3_aa: CASQNPSGGADEQFF
cdr3_nt: TGCGCCAGCCAAAACCCTAGCGGGGGGGCCGATGAGCAGTTCTTC

d_call: .
j_call: TRBJ1-4
v_call: TRBV7-9
clone_size: many
cdr3_aa: CASSLSTGNEKLFF
cdr3_nt: TGTGCCAGCAGCTTATCCACAGGGAATGAAAAACTGTTTTTT

d_call: .
j_call: TRBJ1-2
v_call: TRBV20-1
clone_size: few
cdr3_aa: CSALGQRTNYGYTF
cdr3_nt: TGCAGTGCCCTCGGACAGCGAACTAACTATGGCTACACCTTC

d_call: .
j_call: TRBJ1-6
v_call: TRBV6-1
clone_size: few
cdr3_aa: CASSVTSSYNSPLHF
cdr3_nt: TGTGCCAGCAGTGTGACGAGCTCCTATAATTCACCCCTCCACTTT

d_call: TRBD1
j_call: TRBJ1-1
v_call: TRBV5-1
clone_size: many
cdr3_aa: CASSINDRVDTEAFF
cdr3_nt: TGCGCCAGCAGCATAAACGACAGGGTCGACACTGAAGCTTTCTTT

d_call: .
j_call: TRBJ2-5
v_call: TRBV12-3/TRBV12-4
clone_size: few
cdr3_aa: CASSSTRTQYF
cdr3_nt: TGTGCCAGCAGTTCCACCCGGACCCAGTACTTC

d_call: TRBD1
j_call: TRBJ2-1
v_call: TRBV7-9
clone_size: many
cdr3_aa: CASSSTDRGHNEQFF
cdr3_nt: TGTGCCAGCAGCAGTACGGACAGGGGCCACAATGAGCAGTTCTTC

d_call: TRBD1
j_call: TRBJ1-1
v_call: TRBV3-1
clone_size: few
cdr3_aa: CASSQPGTGLGAFF
cdr3_nt: TGTGCCAGCAGCCAACCTGGGACAGGCTTAGGAGCTTTCTTT

d_call: TRBD2
j_call: TRBJ2-1
v_call: TRBV19
clone_size: few
cdr3_aa: CASSILAGAEDEQFF
cdr3_nt: TGTGCCAGTAGTATACTAGCGGGAGCTGAGGATGAGCAGTTCTTC

d_call: TRBD1
j_call: TRBJ1-1
v_call: TRBV14
clone_size: many
cdr3_aa: CASSQDLPGGTEAFF
cdr3_nt: TGTGCCAGCAGCCAAGATCTCCCAGGGGGCACTGAAGCTTTCTTT

d_call: .
j_call: TRBJ2-7
v_call: TRBV6-5
clone_size: many
cdr3_aa: CASSRYVGGQYEQYF
cdr3_nt: TGTGCCAGCAGCCGCTATGTCGGGGGGCAGTACGAGCAGTACTTC

d_call: .
j_call: TRBJ2-7
v_call: TRBV7-2
clone_size: few
cdr3_aa: CASSTSYEQYF
cdr3_nt: TGTGCCAGCAGCACAAGCTACGAGCAGTACTTC

d_call: TRBD2
j_call: TRBJ2-5
v_call: TRBV6-1
clone_size: many
cdr3_aa: CASSMTSGGFKETQYF
cdr3_nt: TGTGCCAGCAGTATGACTAGCGGGGGATTCAAAGAGACCCAGTACTTC

d_call: .
j_call: TRBJ2-2
v_call: TRBV5-1
clone_size: many
cdr3_aa: CASRVGLNTGELFF
cdr3_nt: TGCGCCAGCAGGGTGGGACTGAACACCGGGGAGCTGTTTTTT

d_call: .
j_call: TRBJ2-7
v_call: TRBV30
clone_size: many
cdr3_aa: CASTPGGLYEQYF
cdr3_nt: TGTGCCTCCACCCCCGGGGGGCTCTACGAGCAGTACTTC

d_call: TRBD1
j_call: TRBJ2-2
v_call: TRBV29-1
clone_size: .
cdr3_aa: CSVTRTGTNTGELFF
cdr3_nt: TGCAGCGTTACGAGGACAGGGACGAACACCGGGGAGCTGTTTTTT

d_call: TRBD1
j_call: TRBJ1-4
v_call: TRBV11-2
clone_size: few
cdr3_aa: CASSTGTGQGEKLFF
cdr3_nt: TGTGCCAGCAGCACCGGGACAGGGCAAGGTGAAAAACTGTTTTTT

d_call: TRBD2
j_call: TRBJ2-1
v_call: TRBV4-3
clone_size: few
cdr3_aa: CASSQGLAGVTEQFF
cdr3_nt: TGCGCCAGCAGCCAAGGACTAGCGGGAGTCACTGAGCAGTTCTTC

d_call: .
j_call: TRBJ2-3
v_call: TRBV6-2/TRBV6-3
clone_size: few
cdr3_aa: CASSYLRQASLGTDTQYF
cdr3_nt: TGTGCCAGCAGTTACTTGCGTCAGGCCTCTTTGGGCACAGATACGCAGTATTTT

d_call: TRBD1
j_call: TRBJ1-1
v_call: TRBV4-2
clone_size: .
cdr3_aa: CASSPQGQENTEAFF
cdr3_nt: TGTGCCAGCAGCCCTCAGGGACAGGAGAACACTGAAGCTTTCTTT

d_call: .
j_call: TRBJ1-3
v_call: TRBV4-3
clone_size: .
cdr3_aa: CASSPTVGSGNTIYF
cdr3_nt: TGCGCCAGCAGCCCCACTGTGGGCTCTGGAAACACCATATATTTT

d_call: .
j_call: TRBJ1-2
v_call: TRBV20-1
clone_size: .
cdr3_aa: CSALPERETYGYTF
cdr3_nt: TGCAGTGCCCTCCCTGAAAGGGAGACATATGGCTACACCTTC

d_call: TRBD1
j_call: TRBJ2-3
v_call: TRBV7-9
clone_size: many
cdr3_aa: CASSPTRTGGSSDTQYF
cdr3_nt: TGTGCCAGCAGCCCTACTAGGACAGGGGGCAGTTCAGATACGCAGTATTTT